This T cell receptor beta chain was documented in a study of T cell responses to AZD1222 COVID-19 vaccine. Study information: Both about-4-week and about-12-week second-dose recipients were combined.

TCRdb's copy holds only in-frame clones and misses some; the assay was immunoSEQ multiplex PCR. In the table there are more than 250,000 clones, roughly 93% of which are singletons. This clone came up once. Germline trimming cut 2 bases from V and 0 bases from J; bases unmatched to any gene: 6. Germline CDR1 is MNHNS and CDR2 is SASEGT. The CDR3 loop spans 16 amino acids. The source was peripheral blood, collected on day 0 of AZD1222 vaccination. This TCR came from an adult in good health. The rearrangement uses TRBV6-1 and TRBJ1-1; 7 bases are a match to TRBD1. DNA for the CDR3: TGTGCCAGCAGTGAACCAGGGGGTTTGATGAACACTGAAGCTTTCTTT. Translated, it gives CASSEPGGLMNTEAFF.